The clone carrying this TCR beta chain was seen a single time. This entry belongs to a study of glioma-infiltrating T cells after dendritic cell vaccination. V shed 0 bases, J shed 4 bases, and the junction held 6 bases outside the gene matches. The germline V gene has CDR1 SGHRS and CDR2 YFSETQ. The CDR3 has 15 residues. The primer mix had 60 V beta and 13 J beta primers. Sequencing was performed with immunoSEQ multiplex PCR; in TCRdb, only in-frame clones are kept and a portion is missing. The sample has 75,000 to 100,000 clones, about four fifths seen once. The chain has TRBV5-1 and TRBJ1-1; 7 nucleotides align to TRBD1. This TCR was sampled from a human donor with glioblastoma. The sequenced sample was blood, obtained before dendritic cell vaccination. CDR3 bases: TGCGCCAGCAGCTTGGGACAGGGATTGAGCACTGAAGCTTTCTTT. The encoded protein is CASSLGQGLSTEAFF. The full variable domain, completed using reference TRBV5-1 and TRBJ1-1, is KAGVTQTPRYLIKTRGQQVTLSCSPISGHRSVSWYQQTPGQGLQFLFEYFSETQRNKGNFPGRFSGRQFSNSRSEMNVSTLELGDSALYLCASSLGQGLSTEAFFGQGTRLTVV.